The 9 T cell receptor beta chains given below trace back to one sample, sequenced in a study of shared clonotypes between healthy human individuals. Repertoires were generated with immunoSEQ multiplex PCR, while TCRdb's copy carries only in-frame clones and drops some. The sample consists of about 1 million clones, approximately 68% of them appearing once. Sequencing was done on a sample of memory CD4+ T cells sorted from blood. Subset noted: CD45RA-negative fraction. Source of these receptors: a man younger than 35 in good health.

J is TRBJ2-3 and V is TRBV7-2; 8 nucleotides align to TRBD1. Germline V gene lookup returns CDR1 SGHTA and CDR2 FQGNSA. Trimming cost V 4 bases and J 14 bases; bases outside gene matches: 14. The CDR3 has 14 residues. The CDR3, as DNA: TGTGCCAGCAGCTCACGGACAGGGTCAAGATCGTGGTATTTT. It yields the protein CASSSRTGSRSWYF.

The genes are TRBV9 and TRBJ1-2; a possible D gene is TRBD1 (5 bases). V lost 0 bases, J lost 1 base, and 13 bases lay in between. This CDR3 has 16 amino acids. Germline CDR1 reads SGDLS; CDR2 reads YYNGEE. The CDR3: CASSVGLQGNNYGYTF. DNA for the CDR3: TGTGCCAGCAGCGTAGGACTCCAGGGTAATAACTATGGCTACACCTTC.

V is TRBV30 and J is TRBJ1-3; D is ambiguous. The CDR3 has 12 residues. The germline V gene encodes CDR1 GTSNPN and CDR2 SVGIG (reference sequence). The V end lost 0 bases, the J end lost 4 bases, and 4 bases lay between the germline ends. This chain's CDR3 is CAWSVGGNTIYF. As DNA, the CDR3 is TGTGCCTGGAGTGTGGGAGGAAACACCATATATTTT.

The chain carries TRBV18 and TRBJ1-1, with 9 bases fitting TRBD1. From germline, CDR1 is KGHSH and CDR2 LQKENI. The CDR3 extends over 17 amino acids. The trim removed 3 bases at V and 4 bases at J, leaving 12 bases unmatched. CDR3 in amino acids: CASSPSGQGPTGTEAFF. CDR3 in DNA: TGTGCCAGCTCACCGTCGGGACAGGGCCCCACGGGCACTGAAGCTTTCTTT.

The rearrangement uses TRBV4-1 and TRBJ2-7; D might be TRBD1 (5 bases). With 4 bases removed from V and 2 bases from J, the gap between germline ends came to 12 bases. CDR1 and CDR2 (germline): MGHRA, YSYEKL. The CDR3 is 14 amino acids. The CDR3 region has the DNA TGCGCCAGCAGCCGCGAAAGACAGACCTACGAGCAGTACTTC. This sequence encodes CASSRERQTYEQYF.

The V call is TRBV11-3, the J call TRBJ2-3; TRBD1 might be the D (5 bases). This CDR3 spans 13 amino acids. Trimming shortened V by 5 bases and J by 5 bases, and 11 bases separated the two germline ends. CDR1 and CDR2 from the germline V gene are SGHNT and YENEEA. The CDR3 region is CASSVNRLDTQYF. The CDR3 bases are TGTGCCAGCAGCGTGAACAGGCTAGATACGCAGTATTTT.

The chain employs TRBV6-6 and TRBJ2-4; 13 positions match TRBD2. The germline V gene has CDR1 MNHNY and CDR2 SVGAGI (reference sequence). V lost 5 bases and J lost 12; bases outside the gene matches: 10. This CDR3 region has 15 residues. The CDR3 here is CASSTGTSGIEDQYF. The CDR3 bases are TGTGCCAGCAGTACCGGGACTAGCGGGATTGAAGATCAGTACTTC.

V and J are TRBV28 and TRBJ1-2; a weak D match, TRBD1 (5 bases). Germline V lookup: CDR1 MDHEN, CDR2 SYDVKM. Trimming took off 5 bases at V and 8 bases at J, with 18 bases between the two ends. The CDR3 covers 14 residues. This chain's CDR3 is CASSTGATGSGYTF. The CDR3 nucleotides are TGTGCCAGCAGTACCGGGGCCACGGGAAGCGGCTACACCTTC.

This clone appeared once. The chain has TRBV5-8 and TRBJ2-3, with 12 bases that match TRBD2. The V gene's germline CDR1 is SGHTS and CDR2 YDEGEE. This CDR3 has 17 residues. J was trimmed by 0 bases and V by 3 bases; bases with no gene match: 5. Here the CDR3 reads CASSSAGTSGSTDTQYF. In nucleotides, the CDR3 is TGTGCCAGCAGCTCAGCCGGGACTAGCGGGAGCACAGATACGCAGTATTTT.